A single TCR beta chain is shown here with its context. Its antigen is still unknown. The record originates from a study of OX40 agonist ivuxolimab in advanced cancers. About the study: Dosing consisted of intravenous ivuxolimab at 0.01 to 10 mg/kg every 2 weeks. Study-level points and caveats: At doses 0.1 to 3.0 mg/kg, CD4+ and CD8+ clones expanded.

Assay: immunoSEQ multiplex PCR; the TCRdb copy retains only in-frame clones and omits some. The repertoire holds roughly 41,000 clones, with approximately 82% as singletons. CDR1 and CDR2 (germline): ENHRY, SYGVKD. The length of the CDR3 is 14 residues. Between the trimmed V and J ends, which lost 10 bases and 6 bases, there was a span of 22 bases. This clonotype was obtained from an adult with an advanced solid tumor such as melanoma, head and neck, liver or kidney cancer. This specimen consisted of CD4+ or CD8+ T cells sorted from blood, obtained in a trial of the OX40 agonist ivuxolimab. The V gene is TRBV10-3, the J gene TRBJ2-7, with D perhaps matching TRBD1 (6 bases). In DNA, the CDR3 is TGTGCCACCCGGGGCGGCACAGGGCCGGCCGAGCAGTACTTC. This gives the protein CATRGGTGPAEQYF.